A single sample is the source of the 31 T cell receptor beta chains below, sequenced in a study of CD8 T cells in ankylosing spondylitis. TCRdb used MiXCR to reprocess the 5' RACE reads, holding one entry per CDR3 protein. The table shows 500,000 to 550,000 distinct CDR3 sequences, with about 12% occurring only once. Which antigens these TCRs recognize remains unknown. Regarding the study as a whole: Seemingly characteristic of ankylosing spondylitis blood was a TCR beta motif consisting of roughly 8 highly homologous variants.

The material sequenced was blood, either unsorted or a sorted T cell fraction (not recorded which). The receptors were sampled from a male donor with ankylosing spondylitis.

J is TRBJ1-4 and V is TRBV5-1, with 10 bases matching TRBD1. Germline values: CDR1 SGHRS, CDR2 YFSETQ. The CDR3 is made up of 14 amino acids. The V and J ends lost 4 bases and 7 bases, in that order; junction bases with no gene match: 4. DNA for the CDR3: TGCGCCAGCAGCAAAGGACAGGGGGGTGAAAAACTGTTTTTT. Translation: CASSKGQGGEKLFF.

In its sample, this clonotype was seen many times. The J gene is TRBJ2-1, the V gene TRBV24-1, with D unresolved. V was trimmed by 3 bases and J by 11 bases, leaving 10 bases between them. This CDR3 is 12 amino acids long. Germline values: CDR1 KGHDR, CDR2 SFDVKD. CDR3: CATSDTEQKQFF. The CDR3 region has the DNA TGTGCCACCAGTGATACAGAACAGAAGCAGTTCTTC.

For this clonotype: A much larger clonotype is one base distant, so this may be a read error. The CDR3 DNA reads as TGCAGTGCTAGGCGGGACAGATTCAATGAGCAGTTCTTC. Its protein product is CSARRDRFNEQFF. J is TRBJ2-1 and V is TRBV20-1; weak D call: TRBD1 (7 bases). Germline V gene data show CDR1 as DFQATT and CDR2 as SNEGSKA (reference sequence). The V end was cut by 3 bases, the J end by 6 bases, with 12 bases between. The CDR3 length is 13 residues.

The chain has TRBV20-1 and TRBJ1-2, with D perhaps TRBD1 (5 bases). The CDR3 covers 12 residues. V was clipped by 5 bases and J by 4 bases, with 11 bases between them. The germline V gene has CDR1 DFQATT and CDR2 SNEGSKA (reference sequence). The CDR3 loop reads CSAPRVIYGYTF. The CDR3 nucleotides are TGCAGTGCTCCCAGGGTTATCTATGGCTACACCTTC.

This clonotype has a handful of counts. CDR3 residues: CASSRTGVGSNQPQHF. In DNA form, the CDR3 reads TGTGCCAGCAGTCGGACAGGGGTTGGGAGCAATCAGCCCCAGCATTTT. The chain carries TRBV12-3 or TRBV12-4 and TRBJ1-5, with TRBD1 matching 9 bases. The ends lost 5 bases at V and 1 base at J; junction bases unmatched: 6. CDR3 length equals 16 residues.

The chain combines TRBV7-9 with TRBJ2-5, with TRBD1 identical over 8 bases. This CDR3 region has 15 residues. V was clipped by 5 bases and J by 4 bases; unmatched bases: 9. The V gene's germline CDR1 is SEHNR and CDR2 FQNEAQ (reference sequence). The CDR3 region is CASSRTGDRGETQYF. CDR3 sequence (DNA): TGTGCCAGCAGCCGGACCGGTGACAGGGGAGAGACCCAGTACTTC.

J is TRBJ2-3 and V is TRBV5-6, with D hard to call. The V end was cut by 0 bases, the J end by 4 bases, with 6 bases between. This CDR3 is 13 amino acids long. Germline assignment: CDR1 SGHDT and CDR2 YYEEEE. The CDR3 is CASSLGSPDTQYF. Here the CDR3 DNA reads TGTGCCAGCAGCTTGGGCAGCCCAGATACGCAGTATTTT.

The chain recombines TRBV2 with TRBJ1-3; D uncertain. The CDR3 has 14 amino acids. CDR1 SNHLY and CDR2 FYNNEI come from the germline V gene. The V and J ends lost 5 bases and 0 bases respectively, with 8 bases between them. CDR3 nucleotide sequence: TGTGCCAGCAGTAATCAAGGCTCTGGAAACACCATATATTTT. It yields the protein CASSNQGSGNTIYF.

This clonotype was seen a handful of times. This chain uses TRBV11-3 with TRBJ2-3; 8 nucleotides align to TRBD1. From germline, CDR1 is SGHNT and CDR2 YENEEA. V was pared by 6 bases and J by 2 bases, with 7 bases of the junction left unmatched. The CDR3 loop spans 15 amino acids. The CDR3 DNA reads TGTGCCAGCAGTAAGACAGGGGCGGACACAGATACGCAGTATTTT. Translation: CASSKTGADTDTQYF. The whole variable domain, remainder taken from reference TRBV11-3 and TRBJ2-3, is EAGVVQSPRYKIIEKKQPVAFWCNPISGHNTLYWYLQNLGQGPELLIRYENEEAVDDSQLPKDRFSAERLKGVDSTLKIQPAELGDSAVYLCASSKTGADTDTQYFGPGTRLTVL.

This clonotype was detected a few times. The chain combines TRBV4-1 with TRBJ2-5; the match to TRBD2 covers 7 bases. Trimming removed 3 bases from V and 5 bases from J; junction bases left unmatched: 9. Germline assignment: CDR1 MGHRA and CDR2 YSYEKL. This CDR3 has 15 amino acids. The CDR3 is CASSHGRVAGETQYF. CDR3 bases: TGCGCCAGCAGCCACGGACGGGTAGCGGGTGAGACCCAGTACTTC.

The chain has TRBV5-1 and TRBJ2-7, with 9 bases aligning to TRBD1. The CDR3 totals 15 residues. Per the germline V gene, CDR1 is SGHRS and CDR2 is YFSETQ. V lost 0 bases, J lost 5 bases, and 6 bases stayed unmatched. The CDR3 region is CASSLEQGAIDEQYF. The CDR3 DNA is TGCGCCAGCAGCTTGGAACAGGGGGCTATCGACGAGCAGTACTTC.

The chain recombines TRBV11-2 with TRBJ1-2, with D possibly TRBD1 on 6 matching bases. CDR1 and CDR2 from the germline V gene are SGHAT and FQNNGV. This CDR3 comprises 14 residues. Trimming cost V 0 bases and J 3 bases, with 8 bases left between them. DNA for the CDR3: TGTGCCAGCAGCTTAGAGGCAGGGGACTATGGCTACACCTTC. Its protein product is CASSLEAGDYGYTF.

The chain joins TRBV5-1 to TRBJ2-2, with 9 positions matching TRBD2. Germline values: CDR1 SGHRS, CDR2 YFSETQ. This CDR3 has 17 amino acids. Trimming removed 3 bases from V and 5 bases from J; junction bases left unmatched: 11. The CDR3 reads CASSSLGGRAGTGELFF. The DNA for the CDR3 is TGCGCCAGCAGCTCCCTTGGCGGGAGGGCCGGGACCGGGGAGCTGTTTTTT.

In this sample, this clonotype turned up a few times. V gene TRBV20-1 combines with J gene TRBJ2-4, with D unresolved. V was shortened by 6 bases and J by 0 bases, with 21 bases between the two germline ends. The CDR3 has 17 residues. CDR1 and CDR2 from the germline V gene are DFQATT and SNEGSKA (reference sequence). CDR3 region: CSAVSRAHTLAKNIQYF. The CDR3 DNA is TGCAGTGCCGTATCCCGGGCTCACACCCTAGCCAAAAACATTCAGTACTTC.

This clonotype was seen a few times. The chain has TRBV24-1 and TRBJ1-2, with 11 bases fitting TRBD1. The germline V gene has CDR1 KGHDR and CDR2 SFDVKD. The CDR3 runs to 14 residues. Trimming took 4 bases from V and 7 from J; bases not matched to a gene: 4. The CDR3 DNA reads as TGTGCCACCAGTGACCCGGACAGGGGGCCTGGCTACACCTTC. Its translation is CATSDPDRGPGYTF.

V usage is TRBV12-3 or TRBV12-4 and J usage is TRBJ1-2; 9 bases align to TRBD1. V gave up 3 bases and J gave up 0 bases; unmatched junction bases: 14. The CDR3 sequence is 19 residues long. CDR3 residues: CASSFHTLGQGLPNYGYTF. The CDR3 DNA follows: TGTGCCAGCAGTTTCCATACACTCGGACAGGGGCTCCCTAACTATGGCTACACCTTC.

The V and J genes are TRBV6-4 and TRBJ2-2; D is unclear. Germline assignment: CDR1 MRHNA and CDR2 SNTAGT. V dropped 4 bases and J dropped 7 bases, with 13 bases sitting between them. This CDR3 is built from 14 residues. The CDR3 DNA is TGTGCCAGCAGTGCCCGCCCGTTTCACGGGGAGCTGTTTTTT. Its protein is CASSARPFHGELFF.

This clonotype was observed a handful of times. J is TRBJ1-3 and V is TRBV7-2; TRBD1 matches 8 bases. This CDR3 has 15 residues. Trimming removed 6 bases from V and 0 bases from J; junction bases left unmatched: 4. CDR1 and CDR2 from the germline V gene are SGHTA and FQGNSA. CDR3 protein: CASSRTGGSGNTIYF. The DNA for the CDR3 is TGTGCCAGCAGTCGAACAGGGGGCTCTGGAAACACCATATATTTT.

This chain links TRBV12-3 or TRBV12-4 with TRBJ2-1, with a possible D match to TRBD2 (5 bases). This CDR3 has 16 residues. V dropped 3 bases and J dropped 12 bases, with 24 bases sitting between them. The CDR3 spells CASSFLFSGFKRLQFF. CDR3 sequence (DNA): TGTGCCAGCAGTTTCTTGTTCAGCGGCTTCAAAAGATTGCAGTTCTTC.

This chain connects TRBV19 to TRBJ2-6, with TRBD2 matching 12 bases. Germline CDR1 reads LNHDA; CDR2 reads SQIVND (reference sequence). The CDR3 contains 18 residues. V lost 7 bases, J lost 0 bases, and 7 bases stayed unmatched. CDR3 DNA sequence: TGTGCCAGTATCTCTCGGACTAGCGGGAACTCTGGGGCCAACGTCCTGACTTTC. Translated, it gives CASISRTSGNSGANVLTF. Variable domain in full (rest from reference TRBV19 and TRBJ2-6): DGGITQSPKYLFRKEGQNVTLSCEQNLNHDAMYWYRQDPGQGLRLIYYSQIVNDFQKGDIAEGYSVSREKKESFPLTVTSAQKNPTAFYLCASISRTSGNSGANVLTFGAGSRLTVL.

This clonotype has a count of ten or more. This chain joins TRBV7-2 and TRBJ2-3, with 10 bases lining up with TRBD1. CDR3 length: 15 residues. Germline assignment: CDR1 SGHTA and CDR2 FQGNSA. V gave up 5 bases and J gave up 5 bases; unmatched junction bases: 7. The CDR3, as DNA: TGTGCCAGCAGCCAGGGGACAGGGGCTGAAGATACGCAGTATTTT. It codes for CASSQGTGAEDTQYF.

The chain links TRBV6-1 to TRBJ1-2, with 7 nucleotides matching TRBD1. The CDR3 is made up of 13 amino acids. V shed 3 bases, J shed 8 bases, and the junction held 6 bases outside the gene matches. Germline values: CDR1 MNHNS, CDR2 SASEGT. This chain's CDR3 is CASSEAYRGGYTF. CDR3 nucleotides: TGTGCCAGCAGTGAGGCCTACAGGGGCGGCTACACCTTC.

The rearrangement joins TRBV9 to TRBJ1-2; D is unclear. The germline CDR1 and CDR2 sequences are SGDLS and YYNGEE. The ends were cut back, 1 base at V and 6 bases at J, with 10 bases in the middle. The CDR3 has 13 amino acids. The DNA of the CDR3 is TGTGCCAGCAGCGTACAAGGGCTGGATGGCTACACCTTC. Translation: CASSVQGLDGYTF.

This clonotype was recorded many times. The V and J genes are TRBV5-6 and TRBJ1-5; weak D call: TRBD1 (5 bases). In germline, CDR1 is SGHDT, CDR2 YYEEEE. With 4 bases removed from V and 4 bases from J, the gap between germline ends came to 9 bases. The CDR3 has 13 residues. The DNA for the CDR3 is TGTGCCAGCAGCGCGGGGGGGAATCAGCCCCAGCATTTT. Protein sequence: CASSAGGNQPQHF.

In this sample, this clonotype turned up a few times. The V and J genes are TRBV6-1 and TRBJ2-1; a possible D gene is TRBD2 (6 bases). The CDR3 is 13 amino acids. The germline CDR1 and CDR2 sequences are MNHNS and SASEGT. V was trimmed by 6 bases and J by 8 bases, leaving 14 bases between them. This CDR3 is CASRTLTRDEQFF. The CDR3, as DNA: TGTGCCAGCAGGACTTTGACTAGAGATGAGCAGTTCTTC.

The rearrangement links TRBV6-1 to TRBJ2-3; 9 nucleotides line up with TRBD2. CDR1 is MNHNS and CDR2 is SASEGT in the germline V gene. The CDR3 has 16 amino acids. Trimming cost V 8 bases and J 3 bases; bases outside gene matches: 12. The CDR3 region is CASGRRREGRTDTQYF. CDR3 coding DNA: TGTGCCAGCGGTAGAAGGCGGGAGGGCCGAACAGATACGCAGTATTTT.

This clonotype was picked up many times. In DNA form, the CDR3 reads TGCAGTGCAGGACAGGGAGGGTCCTACGAGCAGTACGTC. Residues: CSAGQGGSYEQYV. The chain uses TRBV20-1 and TRBJ2-7, with D possibly being TRBD1 (8 bases). The V gene lost 6 bases and the J gene lost 1 base, with 13 bases spanning the gap. Germline values: CDR1 DFQATT, CDR2 SNEGSKA (reference sequence). There are 13 residues in the CDR3.

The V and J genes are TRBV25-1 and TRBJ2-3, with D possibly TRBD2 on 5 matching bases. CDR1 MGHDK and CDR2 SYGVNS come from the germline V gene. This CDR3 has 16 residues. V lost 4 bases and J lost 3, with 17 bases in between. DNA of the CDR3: TGTGCCAGCAGTGCCCTCGGGAACCCTGGGACAGATACGCAGTATTTT. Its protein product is CASSALGNPGTDTQYF.

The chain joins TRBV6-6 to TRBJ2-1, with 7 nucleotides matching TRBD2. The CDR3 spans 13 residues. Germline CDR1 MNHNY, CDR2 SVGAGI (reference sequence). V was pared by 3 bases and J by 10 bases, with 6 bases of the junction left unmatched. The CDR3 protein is CASSYGTTKEQFF. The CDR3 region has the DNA TGTGCCAGCAGTTATGGGACTACCAAAGAGCAGTTCTTC.

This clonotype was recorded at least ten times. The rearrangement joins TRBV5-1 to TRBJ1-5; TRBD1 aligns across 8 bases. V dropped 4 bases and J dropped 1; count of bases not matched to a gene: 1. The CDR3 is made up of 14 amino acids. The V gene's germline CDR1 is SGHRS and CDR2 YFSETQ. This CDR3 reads CASSQGASNQPQHF. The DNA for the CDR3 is TGCGCCAGCAGCCAGGGGGCAAGCAATCAGCCCCAGCATTTT.

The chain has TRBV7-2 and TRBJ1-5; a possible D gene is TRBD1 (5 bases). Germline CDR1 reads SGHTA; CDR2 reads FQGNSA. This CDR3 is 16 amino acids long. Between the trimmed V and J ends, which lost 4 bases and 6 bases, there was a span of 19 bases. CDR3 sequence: CASSYSGAGGGQPQHF. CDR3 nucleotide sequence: TGTGCCAGCAGCTATTCGGGCGCGGGGGGGGGTCAGCCCCAGCATTTT. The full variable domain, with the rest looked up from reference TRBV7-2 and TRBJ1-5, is GAGVSQSPSNKVTEKGKDVELRCDPISGHTALYWYRQSLGQGLEFLIYFQGNSAPDKSGLPSDRFSAERTGGSVSTLTIQRTQQEDSAVYLCASSYSGAGGGQPQHFGDGTRLSIL.